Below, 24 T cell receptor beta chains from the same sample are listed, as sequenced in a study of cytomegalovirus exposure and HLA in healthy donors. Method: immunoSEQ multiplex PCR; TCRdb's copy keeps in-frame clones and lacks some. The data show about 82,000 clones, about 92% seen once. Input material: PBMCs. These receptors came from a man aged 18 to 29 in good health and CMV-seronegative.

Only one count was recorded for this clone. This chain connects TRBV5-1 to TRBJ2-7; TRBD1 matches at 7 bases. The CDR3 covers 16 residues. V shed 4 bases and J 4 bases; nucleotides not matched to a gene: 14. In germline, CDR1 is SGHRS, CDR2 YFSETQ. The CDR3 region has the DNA TGCGCCAGCAGCCGAACCACTGGGACAGCTCTTTACGAGCAGTACTTC. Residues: CASSRTTGTALYEQYF.

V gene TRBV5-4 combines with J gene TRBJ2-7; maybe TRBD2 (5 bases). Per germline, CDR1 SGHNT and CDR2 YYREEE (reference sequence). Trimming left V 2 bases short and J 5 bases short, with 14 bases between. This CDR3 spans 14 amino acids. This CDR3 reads CASSFDGGHHEQYF. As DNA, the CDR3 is TGTGCCAGCAGCTTCGATGGCGGGCACCACGAGCAGTACTTC.

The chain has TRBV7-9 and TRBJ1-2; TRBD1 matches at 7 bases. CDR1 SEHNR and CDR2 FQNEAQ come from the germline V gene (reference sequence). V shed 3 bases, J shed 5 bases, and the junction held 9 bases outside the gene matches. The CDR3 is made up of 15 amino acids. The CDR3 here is CASSFGGGQQYGYTF. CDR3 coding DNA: TGTGCCAGCAGCTTCGGGGGGGGACAGCAGTATGGCTACACCTTC.

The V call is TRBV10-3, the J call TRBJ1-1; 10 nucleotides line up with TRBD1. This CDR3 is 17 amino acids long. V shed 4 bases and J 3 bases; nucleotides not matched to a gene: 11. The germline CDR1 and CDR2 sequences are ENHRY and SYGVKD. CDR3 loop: CAISGETGGLGDTEAFF. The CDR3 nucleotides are TGTGCCATCAGTGGGGAGACAGGGGGCTTAGGAGACACTGAAGCTTTCTTT.

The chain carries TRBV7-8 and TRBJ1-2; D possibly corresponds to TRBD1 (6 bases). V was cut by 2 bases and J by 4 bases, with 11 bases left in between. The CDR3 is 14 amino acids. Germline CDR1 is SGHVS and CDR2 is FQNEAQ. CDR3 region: CASSLLSGAYGYTF. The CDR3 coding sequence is TGTGCCAGCAGCTTACTTTCAGGGGCCTATGGCTACACCTTC.

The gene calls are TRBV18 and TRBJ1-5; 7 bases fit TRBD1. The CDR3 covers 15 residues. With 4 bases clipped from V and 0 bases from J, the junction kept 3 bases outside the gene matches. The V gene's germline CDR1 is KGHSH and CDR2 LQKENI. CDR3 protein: CASSRGTDSNQPQHF. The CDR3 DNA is TGTGCCAGCTCACGGGGGACAGATAGCAATCAGCCCCAGCATTTT.

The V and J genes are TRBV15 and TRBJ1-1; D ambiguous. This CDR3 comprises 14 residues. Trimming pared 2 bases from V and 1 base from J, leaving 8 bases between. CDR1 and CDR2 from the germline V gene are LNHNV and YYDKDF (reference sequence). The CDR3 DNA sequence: TGTGCCACCAGCAGAATGGCGGGGAACACTGAAGCTTTCTTT. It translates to CATSRMAGNTEAFF.

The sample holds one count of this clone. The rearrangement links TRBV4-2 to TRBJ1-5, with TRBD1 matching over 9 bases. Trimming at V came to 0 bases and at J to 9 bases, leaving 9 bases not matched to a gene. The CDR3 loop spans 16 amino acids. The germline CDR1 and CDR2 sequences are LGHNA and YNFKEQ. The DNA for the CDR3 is TGTGCCAGCAGCCAAGACGGCTCACAGGGGGCCGGGCCCCAGCATTTT. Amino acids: CASSQDGSQGAGPQHF.

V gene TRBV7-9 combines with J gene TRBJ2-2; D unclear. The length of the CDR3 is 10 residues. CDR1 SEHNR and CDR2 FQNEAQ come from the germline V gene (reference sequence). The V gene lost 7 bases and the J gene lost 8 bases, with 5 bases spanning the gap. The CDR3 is CASTPGELFF. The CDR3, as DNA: TGTGCCAGCACTCCGGGGGAGCTGTTTTTT.

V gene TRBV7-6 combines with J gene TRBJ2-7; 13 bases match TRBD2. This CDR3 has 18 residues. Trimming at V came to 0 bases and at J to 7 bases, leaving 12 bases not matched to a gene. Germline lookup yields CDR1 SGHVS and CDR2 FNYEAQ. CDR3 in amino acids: CASSLAIAGLAGVGEQYF. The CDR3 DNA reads TGTGCCAGCAGCTTAGCCATTGCTGGACTAGCGGGAGTGGGAGAGCAGTACTTC.

Written as DNA, the CDR3 is TGTGCCAGCAGTCCCTCCGGGGATACGCAGTATTTT. Amino acids: CASSPSGDTQYF. This chain uses TRBV6-5 with TRBJ2-3, with no clear D. The germline V gene has CDR1 MNHEY and CDR2 SVGAGI. The CDR3 extends over 12 amino acids. Trimming removed 5 bases at V and 6 bases at J, with 9 bases between.

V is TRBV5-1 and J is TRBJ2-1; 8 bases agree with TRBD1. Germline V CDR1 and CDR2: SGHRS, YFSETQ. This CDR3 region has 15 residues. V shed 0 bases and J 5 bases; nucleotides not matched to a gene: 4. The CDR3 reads CASSLEQGANNEQFF. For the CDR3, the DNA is TGCGCCAGCAGCTTGGAGCAGGGGGCAAACAATGAGCAGTTCTTC.

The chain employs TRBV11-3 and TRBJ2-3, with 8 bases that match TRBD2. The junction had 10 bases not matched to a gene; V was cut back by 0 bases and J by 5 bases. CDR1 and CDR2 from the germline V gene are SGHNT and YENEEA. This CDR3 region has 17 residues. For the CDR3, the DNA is TGTGCCAGCAGCTTAGATTTGAGCGGGGGAAGGGAAGATACGCAGTATTTT. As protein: CASSLDLSGGREDTQYF.

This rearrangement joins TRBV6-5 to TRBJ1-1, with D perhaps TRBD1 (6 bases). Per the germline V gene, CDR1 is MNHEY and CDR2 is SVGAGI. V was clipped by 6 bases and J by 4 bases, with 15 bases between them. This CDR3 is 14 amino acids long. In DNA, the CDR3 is TGTGCCAGCAGATCCACAGGGCTGGTCACTGAAGCTTTCTTT. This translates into CASRSTGLVTEAFF.

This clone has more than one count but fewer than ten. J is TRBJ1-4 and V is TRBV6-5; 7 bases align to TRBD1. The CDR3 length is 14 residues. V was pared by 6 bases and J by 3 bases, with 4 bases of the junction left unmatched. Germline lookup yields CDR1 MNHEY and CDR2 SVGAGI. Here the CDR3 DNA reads TGTGCCAGCAGATTTGACAGGGCTAATGAAAAACTGTTTTTT. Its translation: CASRFDRANEKLFF.

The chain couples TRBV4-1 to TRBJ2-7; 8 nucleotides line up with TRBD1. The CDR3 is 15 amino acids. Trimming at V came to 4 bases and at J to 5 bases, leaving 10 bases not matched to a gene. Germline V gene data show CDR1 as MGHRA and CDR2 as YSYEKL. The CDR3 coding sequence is TGCGCCAGCAGCCTGACCTTAGGACAGGGAAACGAGCAGTACTTC. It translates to CASSLTLGQGNEQYF.

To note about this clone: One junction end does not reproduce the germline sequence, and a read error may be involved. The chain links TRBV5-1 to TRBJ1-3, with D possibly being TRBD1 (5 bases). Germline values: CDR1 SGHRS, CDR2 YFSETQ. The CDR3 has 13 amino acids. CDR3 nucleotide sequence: TGCGCCAGCAGCTGGGACTATGGAGACACCATATATTTT. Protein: CASSWDYGDTIYF.

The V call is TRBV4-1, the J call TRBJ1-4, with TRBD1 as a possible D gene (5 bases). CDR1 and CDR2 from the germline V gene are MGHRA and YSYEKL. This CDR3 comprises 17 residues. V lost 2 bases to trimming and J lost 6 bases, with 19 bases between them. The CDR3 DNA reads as TGCGCCAGCAGCCAACCGACCGCAACCCTACAGGATGAAAAACTGTTTTTT. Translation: CASSQPTATLQDEKLFF.

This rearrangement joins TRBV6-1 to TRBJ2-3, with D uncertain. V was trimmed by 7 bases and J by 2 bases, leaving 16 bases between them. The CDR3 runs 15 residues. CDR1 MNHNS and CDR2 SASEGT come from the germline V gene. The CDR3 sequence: CASINVGADTDTQYF. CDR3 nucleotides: TGTGCCAGCATTAACGTCGGAGCAGACACAGATACGCAGTATTTT.

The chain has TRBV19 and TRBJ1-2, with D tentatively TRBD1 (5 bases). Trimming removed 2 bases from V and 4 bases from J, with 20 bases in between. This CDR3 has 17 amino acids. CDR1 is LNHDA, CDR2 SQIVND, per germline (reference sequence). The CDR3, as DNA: TGTGCCAGTAGTATACAGTCATTGCGGACGGGGGGCTATGGCTACACCTTC. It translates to CASSIQSLRTGGYGYTF.

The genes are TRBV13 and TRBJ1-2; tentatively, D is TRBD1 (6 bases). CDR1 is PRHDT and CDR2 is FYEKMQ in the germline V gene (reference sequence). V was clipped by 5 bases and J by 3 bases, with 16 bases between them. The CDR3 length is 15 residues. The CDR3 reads CASSRQLQGYYGYTF. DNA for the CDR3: TGTGCCAGCAGCCGCCAACTCCAGGGGTACTATGGCTACACCTTC.

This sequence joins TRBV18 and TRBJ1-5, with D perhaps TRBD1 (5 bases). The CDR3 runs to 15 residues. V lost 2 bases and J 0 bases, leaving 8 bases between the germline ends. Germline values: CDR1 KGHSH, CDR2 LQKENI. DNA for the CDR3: TGTGCCAGCTCACCAGGGGGGGGTAGCAATCAGCCCCAGCATTTT. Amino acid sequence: CASSPGGGSNQPQHF.

The CDR3: CASYSTGGTNYGYTF. The CDR3 bases are TGTGCCAGCTACTCCACGGGGGGCACTAACTATGGCTACACCTTC. The genes are TRBV5-8 and TRBJ1-2, with D possibly being TRBD1 (6 bases). CDR1 is SGHTS and CDR2 is YDEGEE in the germline V gene. CDR3 length: 15 amino acids. V lost 7 bases and J 0 bases, leaving 16 bases between the germline ends.

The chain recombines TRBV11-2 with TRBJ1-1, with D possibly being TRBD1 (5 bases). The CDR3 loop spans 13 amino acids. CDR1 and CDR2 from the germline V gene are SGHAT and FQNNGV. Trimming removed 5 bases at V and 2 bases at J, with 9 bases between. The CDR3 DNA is TGTGCCAGCAGCACCCAGGGTAACACTGAAGCTTTCTTT. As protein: CASSTQGNTEAFF.